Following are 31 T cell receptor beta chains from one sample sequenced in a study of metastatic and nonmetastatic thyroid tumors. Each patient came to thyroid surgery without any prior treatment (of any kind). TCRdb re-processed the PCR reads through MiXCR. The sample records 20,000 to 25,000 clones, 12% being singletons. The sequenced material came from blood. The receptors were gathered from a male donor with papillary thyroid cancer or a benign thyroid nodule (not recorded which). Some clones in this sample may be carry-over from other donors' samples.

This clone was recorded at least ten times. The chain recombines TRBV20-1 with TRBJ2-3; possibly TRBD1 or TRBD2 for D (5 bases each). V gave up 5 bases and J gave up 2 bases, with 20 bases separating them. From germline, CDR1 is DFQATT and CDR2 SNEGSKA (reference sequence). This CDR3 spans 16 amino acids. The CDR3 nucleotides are TGCAGTGCTTACTCCCCCGATGGGGGAGTCACAGATACGCAGTATTTT. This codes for CSAYSPDGGVTDTQYF.

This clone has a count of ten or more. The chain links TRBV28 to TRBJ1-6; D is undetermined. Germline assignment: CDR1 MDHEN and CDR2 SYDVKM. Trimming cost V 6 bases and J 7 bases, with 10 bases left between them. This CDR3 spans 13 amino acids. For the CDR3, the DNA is TGTGCCAGCAGGGACGACGGAAATTCACCCCTCCACTTT. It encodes CASRDDGNSPLHF. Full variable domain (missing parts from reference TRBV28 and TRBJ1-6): DVKVTQSSRYLVKRTGEKVFLECVQDMDHENMFWYRQDPGLGLRLIYFSYDVKMKEKGDIPEGYSVSREKKERFSLILESASTNQTSMYLCASRDDGNSPLHFGNGTRLTVT.

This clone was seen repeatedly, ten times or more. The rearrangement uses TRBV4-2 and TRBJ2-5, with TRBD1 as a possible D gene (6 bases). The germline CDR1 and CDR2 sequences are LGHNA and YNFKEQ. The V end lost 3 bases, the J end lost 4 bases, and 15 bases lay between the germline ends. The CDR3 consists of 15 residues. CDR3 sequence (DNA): TGTGCCAGCAGCCAGGAAACAGGGTTTTTAGAGACCCAGTACTTC. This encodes CASSQETGFLETQYF.

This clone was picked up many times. CDR3 in DNA: TGTGCCAGCAGCTTAGTGGGCCGGAGGGTCGGGGAGCTGTTTTTT. Its protein is CASSLVGRRVGELFF. The chain employs TRBV11-2 and TRBJ2-2; the D gene is possibly TRBD2 (6 bases). CDR3 length: 15 amino acids. V lost 1 base, J lost 7 bases, and 13 bases lay in between. Germline assignment: CDR1 SGHAT and CDR2 FQNNGV.

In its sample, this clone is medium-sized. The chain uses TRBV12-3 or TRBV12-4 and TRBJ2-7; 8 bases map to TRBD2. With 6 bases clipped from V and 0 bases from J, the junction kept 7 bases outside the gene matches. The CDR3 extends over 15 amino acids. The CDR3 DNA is TGTGCCAGCAGCGCCAGCGGGAGAAACTCCTACGAGCAGTACTTC. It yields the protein CASSASGRNSYEQYF.

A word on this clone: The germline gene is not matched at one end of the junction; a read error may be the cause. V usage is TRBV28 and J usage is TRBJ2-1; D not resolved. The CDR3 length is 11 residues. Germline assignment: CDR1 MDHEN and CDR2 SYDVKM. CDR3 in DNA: TGTGTCAGCAGCCTGGGAAATGAGCAGTTCTTC. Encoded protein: CVSSLGNEQFF.

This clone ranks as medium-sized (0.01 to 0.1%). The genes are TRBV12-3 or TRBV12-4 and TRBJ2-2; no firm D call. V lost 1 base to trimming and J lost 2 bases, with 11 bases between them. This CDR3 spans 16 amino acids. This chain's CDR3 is CASSLGAGSNTGELFF. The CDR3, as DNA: TGTGCCAGCAGTTTAGGGGCAGGATCCAACACCGGGGAGCTGTTTTTT.

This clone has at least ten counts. DNA of the CDR3: TGTGCCAGCAGCGTAGGCACCCTAGGTGGCGAGCAGTACTTC. It specifies CASSVGTLGGEQYF. The chain joins TRBV9 to TRBJ2-7; D is unresolved. This CDR3 is built from 14 residues. The V and J ends lost 0 bases and 6 bases respectively, with 13 bases between them. CDR1 SGDLS and CDR2 YYNGEE come from the germline V gene.

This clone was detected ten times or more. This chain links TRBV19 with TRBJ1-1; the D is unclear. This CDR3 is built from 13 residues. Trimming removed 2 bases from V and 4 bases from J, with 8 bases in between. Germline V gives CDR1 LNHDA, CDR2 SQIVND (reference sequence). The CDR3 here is CASSISGLTEAFF. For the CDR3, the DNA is TGTGCCAGTAGTATAAGTGGGCTCACTGAAGCTTTCTTT. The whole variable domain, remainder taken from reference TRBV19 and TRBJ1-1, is DGGITQSPKYLFRKEGQNVTLSCEQNLNHDAMYWYRQDPGQGLRLIYYSQIVNDFQKGDIAEGYSVSREKKESFPLTVTSAQKNPTAFYLCASSISGLTEAFFGQGTRLTVV.

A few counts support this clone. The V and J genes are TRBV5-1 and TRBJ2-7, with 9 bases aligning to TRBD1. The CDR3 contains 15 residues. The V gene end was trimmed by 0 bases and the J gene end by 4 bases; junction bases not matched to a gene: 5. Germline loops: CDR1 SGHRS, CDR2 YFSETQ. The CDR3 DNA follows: TGCGCCAGCAGCTTGGAGACAGGGGGGTGGTACGAGCAGTACTTC. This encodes CASSLETGGWYEQYF. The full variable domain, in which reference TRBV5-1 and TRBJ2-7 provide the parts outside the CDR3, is KAGVTQTPRYLIKTRGQQVTLSCSPISGHRSVSWYQQTPGQGLQFLFEYFSETQRNKGNFPGRFSGRQFSNSRSEMNVSTLELGDSALYLCASSLETGGWYEQYFGPGTRLTVT.

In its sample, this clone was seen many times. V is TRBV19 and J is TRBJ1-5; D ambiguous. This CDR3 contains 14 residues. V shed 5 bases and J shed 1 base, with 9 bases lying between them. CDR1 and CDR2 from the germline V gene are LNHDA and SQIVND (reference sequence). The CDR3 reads CASSVWGSNQPQHF. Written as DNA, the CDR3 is TGTGCCAGTAGTGTGTGGGGAAGCAATCAGCCCCAGCATTTT.

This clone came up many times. This CDR3 reads CASSLNSRGFYNEQFF. Written as DNA, the CDR3 is TGTGCCAGCAGCTTAAATAGCCGGGGTTTCTACAATGAGCAGTTCTTC. The rearrangement joins TRBV7-9 to TRBJ2-1; the D gene is possibly TRBD2 (5 bases). CDR3 size: 16 residues. Germline V gives CDR1 SEHNR, CDR2 FQNEAQ (reference sequence). V was trimmed by 2 bases and J by 3 bases, leaving 14 bases between them.

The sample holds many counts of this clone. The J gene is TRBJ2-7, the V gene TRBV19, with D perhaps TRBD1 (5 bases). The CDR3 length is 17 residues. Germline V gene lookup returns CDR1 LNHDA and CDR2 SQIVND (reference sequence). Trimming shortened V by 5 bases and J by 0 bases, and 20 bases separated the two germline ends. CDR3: CASSSRRQSQSSYEQYF. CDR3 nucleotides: TGTGCCAGTAGTTCAAGGAGACAGAGCCAAAGCTCCTACGAGCAGTACTTC.

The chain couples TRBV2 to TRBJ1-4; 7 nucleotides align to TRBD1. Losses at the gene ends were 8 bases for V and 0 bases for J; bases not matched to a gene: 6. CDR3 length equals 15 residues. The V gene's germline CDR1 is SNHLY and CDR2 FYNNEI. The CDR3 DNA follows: TGTGCCAGCCAGGGGGACACCTCAACTAATGAAAAACTGTTTTTT. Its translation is CASQGDTSTNEKLFF.

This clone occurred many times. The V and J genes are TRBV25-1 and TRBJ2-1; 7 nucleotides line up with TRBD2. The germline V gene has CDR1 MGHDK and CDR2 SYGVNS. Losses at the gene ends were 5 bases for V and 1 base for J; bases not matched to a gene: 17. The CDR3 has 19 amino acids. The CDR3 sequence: CASSPTGGSLQESYNEQFF. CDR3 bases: TGTGCCAGCAGTCCGACGGGCGGGAGTCTTCAAGAATCCTACAATGAGCAGTTCTTC.

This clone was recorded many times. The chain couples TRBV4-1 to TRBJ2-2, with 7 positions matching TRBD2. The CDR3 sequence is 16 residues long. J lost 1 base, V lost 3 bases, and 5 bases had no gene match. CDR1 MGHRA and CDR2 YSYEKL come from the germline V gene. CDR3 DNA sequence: TGCGCCAGCAGCCAGTCCGGCGGGGGGAACACCGGGGAGCTGTTTTTT. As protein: CASSQSGGGNTGELFF.

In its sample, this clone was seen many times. The CDR3: CASGRTGRGQPQHF. CDR3 DNA sequence: TGTGCCAGCGGCCGAACAGGGCGTGGCCAGCCCCAGCATTTT. The V gene is TRBV6-2 or TRBV6-3, the J gene TRBJ1-5; tentatively, D is TRBD1 (6 bases). Trimming pared 8 bases from V and 7 bases from J, leaving 18 bases between. Looked up from germline, CDR1 is MNHEY and CDR2 is SVGEGT. The length of the CDR3 is 14 residues.

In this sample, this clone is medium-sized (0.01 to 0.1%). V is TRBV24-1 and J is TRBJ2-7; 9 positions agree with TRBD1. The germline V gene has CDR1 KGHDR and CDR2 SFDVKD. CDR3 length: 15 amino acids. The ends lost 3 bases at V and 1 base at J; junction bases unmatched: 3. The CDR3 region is CATSDAGTGSYEQYF. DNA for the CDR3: TGTGCCACCAGTGATGCCGGGACAGGGTCCTACGAGCAGTACTTC.

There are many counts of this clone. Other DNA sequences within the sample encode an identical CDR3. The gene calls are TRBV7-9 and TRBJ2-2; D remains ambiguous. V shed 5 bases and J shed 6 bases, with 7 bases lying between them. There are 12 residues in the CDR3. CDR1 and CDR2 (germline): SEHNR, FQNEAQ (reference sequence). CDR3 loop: CASSLGAGELFF. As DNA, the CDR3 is TGTGCCAGCAGCCTAGGTGCCGGGGAGCTGTTTTTT.

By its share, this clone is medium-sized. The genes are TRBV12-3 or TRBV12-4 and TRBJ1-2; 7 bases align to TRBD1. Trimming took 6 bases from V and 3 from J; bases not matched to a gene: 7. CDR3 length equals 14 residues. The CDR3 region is CASRLTGWDYGYTF. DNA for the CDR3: TGTGCCAGCAGGCTGACAGGGTGGGACTATGGCTACACCTTC.

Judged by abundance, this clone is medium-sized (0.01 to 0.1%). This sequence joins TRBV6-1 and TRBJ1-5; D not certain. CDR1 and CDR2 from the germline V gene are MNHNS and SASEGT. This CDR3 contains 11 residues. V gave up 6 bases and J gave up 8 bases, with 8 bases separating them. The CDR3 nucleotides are TGTGCCAGCAGCAGCCCTGAGCCCCAGCATTTT. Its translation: CASSSPEPQHF.

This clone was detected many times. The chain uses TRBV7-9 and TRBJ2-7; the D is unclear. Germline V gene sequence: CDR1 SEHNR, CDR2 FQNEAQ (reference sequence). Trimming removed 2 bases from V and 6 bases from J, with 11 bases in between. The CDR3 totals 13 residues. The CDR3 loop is CASSLSLIAEQYF. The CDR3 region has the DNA TGTGCCAGCAGCTTATCCCTGATCGCCGAGCAGTACTTC.

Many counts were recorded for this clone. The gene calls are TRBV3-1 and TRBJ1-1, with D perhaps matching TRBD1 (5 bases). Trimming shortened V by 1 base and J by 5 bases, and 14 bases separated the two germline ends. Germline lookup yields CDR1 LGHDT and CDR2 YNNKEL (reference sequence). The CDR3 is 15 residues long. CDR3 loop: CASSQVGTGKTEAFF. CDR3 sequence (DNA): TGTGCCAGCAGCCAAGTAGGGACGGGGAAAACTGAAGCTTTCTTT.

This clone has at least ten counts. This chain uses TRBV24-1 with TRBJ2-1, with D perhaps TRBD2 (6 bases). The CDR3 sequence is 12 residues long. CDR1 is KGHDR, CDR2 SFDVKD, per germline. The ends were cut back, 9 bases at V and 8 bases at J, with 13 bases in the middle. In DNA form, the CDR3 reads TGTGCCACCTCCTGGGGGGAATATGAGCAGTTCTTC. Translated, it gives CATSWGEYEQFF.

The chain's CDR3 is CASKQGGMNTEAFF. The DNA of the CDR3 is TGTGCCAGCAAGCAGGGGGGAATGAACACTGAAGCTTTCTTT. The V and J genes are TRBV6-1 and TRBJ1-1; 7 nucleotides agree with TRBD1. Looked up from germline, CDR1 is MNHNS and CDR2 is SASEGT. V lost 7 bases, J lost 0 bases, and 5 bases stayed unmatched. This CDR3 is built from 14 residues.

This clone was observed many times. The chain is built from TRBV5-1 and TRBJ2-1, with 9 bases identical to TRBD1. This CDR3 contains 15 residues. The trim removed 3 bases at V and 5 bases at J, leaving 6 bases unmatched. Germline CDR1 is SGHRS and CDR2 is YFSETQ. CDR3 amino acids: CASSWGQGLHNEQFF. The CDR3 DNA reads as TGCGCCAGCAGCTGGGGACAGGGATTGCACAATGAGCAGTTCTTC. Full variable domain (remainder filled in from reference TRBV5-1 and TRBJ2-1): KAGVTQTPRYLIKTRGQQVTLSCSPISGHRSVSWYQQTPGQGLQFLFEYFSETQRNKGNFPGRFSGRQFSNSRSEMNVSTLELGDSALYLCASSWGQGLHNEQFFGPGTRLTVL.

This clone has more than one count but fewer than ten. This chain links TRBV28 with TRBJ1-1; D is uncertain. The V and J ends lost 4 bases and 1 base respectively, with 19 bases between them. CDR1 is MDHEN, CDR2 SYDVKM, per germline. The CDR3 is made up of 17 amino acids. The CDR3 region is CASSSNLGGTKNTEAFF. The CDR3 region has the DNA TGTGCCAGCAGTTCCAACCTGGGAGGAACGAAGAACACTGAAGCTTTCTTT.

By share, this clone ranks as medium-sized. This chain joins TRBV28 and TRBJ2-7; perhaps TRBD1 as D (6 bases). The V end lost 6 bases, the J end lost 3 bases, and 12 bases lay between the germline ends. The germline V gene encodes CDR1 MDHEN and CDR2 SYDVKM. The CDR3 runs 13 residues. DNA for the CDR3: TGTGCCAGCAGGCAGGGGACGGTCTACGAGCAGTACTTC. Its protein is CASRQGTVYEQYF.

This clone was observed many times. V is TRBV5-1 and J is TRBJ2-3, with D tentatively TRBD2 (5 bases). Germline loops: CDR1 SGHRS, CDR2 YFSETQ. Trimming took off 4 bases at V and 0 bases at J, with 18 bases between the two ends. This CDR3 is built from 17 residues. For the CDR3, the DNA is TGCGCCAGCAGCGGAGGACGGACGATTACTAGCACAGATACGCAGTATTTT. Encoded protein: CASSGGRTITSTDTQYF. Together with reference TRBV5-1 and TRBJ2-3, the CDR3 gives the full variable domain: KAGVTQTPRYLIKTRGQQVTLSCSPISGHRSVSWYQQTPGQGLQFLFEYFSETQRNKGNFPGRFSGRQFSNSRSEMNVSTLELGDSALYLCASSGGRTITSTDTQYFGPGTRLTVL.

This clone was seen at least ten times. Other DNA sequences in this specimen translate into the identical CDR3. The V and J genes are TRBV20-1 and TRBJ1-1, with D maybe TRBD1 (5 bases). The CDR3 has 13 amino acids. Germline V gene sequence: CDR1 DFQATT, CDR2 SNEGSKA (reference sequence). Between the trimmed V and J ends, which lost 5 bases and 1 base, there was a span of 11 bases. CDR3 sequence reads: CSADTQGNTEAFF. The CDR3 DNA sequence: TGCAGTGCTGATACCCAGGGGAACACTGAAGCTTTCTTT.

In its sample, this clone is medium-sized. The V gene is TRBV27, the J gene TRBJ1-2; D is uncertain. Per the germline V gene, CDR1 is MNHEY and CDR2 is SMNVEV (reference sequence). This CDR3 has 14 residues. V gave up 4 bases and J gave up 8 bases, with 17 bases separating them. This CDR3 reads CASSSIEVAGGYTF. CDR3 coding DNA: TGTGCCAGCAGTTCGATAGAAGTGGCGGGAGGCTACACCTTC.